The TCR beta chain described here comes from a study of shared clonotypes between healthy human individuals. It was at deep level that the assay was run. Around 30,000 T cell genomes (roughly 300 ng DNA) went into each PBMC replicate. The table came from immunoSEQ multiplex PCR; TCRdb's copy has only in-frame clones and leaves some out. The table includes around 430,000 clones, roughly 77% detected once. This CDR3 has 14 residues. In germline, CDR1 is SEHNR, CDR2 FQNEAQ (reference sequence). With 1 base removed from V and 4 bases from J, the gap between germline ends came to 8 bases. Whole-study findings and limits: Donors were few, which limited the genetic and exposure-history diversity represented.

Comments on this clone: The antigen remains unidentified.

The receptor was derived from a woman in her forties in good health. Some clones in this sample may be carry-over from other donors' samples. The specimen sequenced was PBMCs. V usage is TRBV7-9 and J usage is TRBJ1-5; D gene unclear. The CDR3 loop is CASSLGGQNQPQHF. CDR3 nucleotide sequence: TGTGCCAGCAGCTTAGGAGGCCAAAATCAGCCCCAGCATTTT.